The 14 T cell receptor beta chains below all came from one sample that was sequenced in a study of blood T cell repertoires in COVID-19. TCRdb's copy holds only in-frame clones and misses some; the assay was immunoSEQ multiplex PCR. The table lists fewer than 200,000 clones, about 83% of them singletons. The sample comprised peripheral blood. The receptors were sampled from a woman aged 70-85 years who had recovered from COVID-19.

This clone was detected once. CDR3 sequence: CASTPRRDSTDTQYF. The CDR3 nucleotides are TGTGCCAGCACCCCAAGGCGGGATAGCACAGATACGCAGTATTTT. This chain joins TRBV6-6 and TRBJ2-3, with D perhaps matching TRBD2 (6 bases). Trimming removed 7 bases at V and 0 bases at J, with 14 bases between. The CDR3 totals 15 residues. Looked up from germline, CDR1 is MNHNY and CDR2 is SVGAGI (reference sequence).

The chain links TRBV5-4 to TRBJ1-1; D may be TRBD1 (5 bases). CDR1 and CDR2 (germline): SGHNT, YYREEE (reference sequence). This CDR3 has 14 amino acids. V lost 3 bases, J lost 3 bases, and 12 bases lay in between. This CDR3 is CASSWFRGDTEAFF. CDR3 DNA sequence: TGTGCCAGCAGCTGGTTCCGGGGGGACACTGAAGCTTTCTTT.

The chain has TRBV29-1 and TRBJ1-5, with a weak D call TRBD1 (6 bases). Trimming removed 7 bases at V and 5 bases at J, with 12 bases between. CDR1 SQVTM and CDR2 ANQGSEA come from the germline V gene. The CDR3 length is 12 residues. The DNA for the CDR3 is TGCAGCGCACAGGGATGGGATCAGCCCCAGCATTTT. This translates into CSAQGWDQPQHF.

The rearrangement joins TRBV28 to TRBJ1-2, with TRBD1 as a possible D gene (5 bases). Germline CDR1 and CDR2: MDHEN and SYDVKM. V was pared by 7 bases and J by 7 bases, with 13 bases between. The CDR3 length is 12 residues. The CDR3 DNA sequence: TGTGCCAGCACCTGGGAGGGGACTGGCTACACCTTC. This sequence encodes CASTWEGTGYTF.

The V and J genes are TRBV9 and TRBJ1-2; 10 positions match TRBD1. The CDR3 is 15 residues long. After removal of 2 bases from V and 8 bases from J, the junction contained 9 bases not matched to a gene. Germline V gene data show CDR1 as SGDLS and CDR2 as YYNGEE. CDR3 in amino acids: CASSVWDRGFGGYTF. The CDR3, as DNA: TGTGCCAGCAGCGTCTGGGACAGGGGCTTTGGGGGCTACACCTTC. Variable domain in full (rest from reference TRBV9 and TRBJ1-2): DSGVTQTPKHLITATGQRVTLRCSPRSGDLSVYWYQQSLDQGLQFLIQYYNGEERAKGNILERFSAQQFPDLHSELNLSSLELGDSALYFCASSVWDRGFGGYTFGSGTRLTVV.

This clone was observed once. This chain links TRBV9 with TRBJ2-7, with D possibly TRBD2 on 5 matching bases. Per germline, CDR1 SGDLS and CDR2 YYNGEE. Trimming left V 3 bases short and J 3 bases short, with 19 bases between. This CDR3 has 16 residues. In nucleotides, the CDR3 is TGTGCCAGCAGCGGATTCCCGGGCGGAGGTTACTACGAGCAGTACTTC. As protein: CASSGFPGGGYYEQYF. The full variable domain, completed using reference TRBV9 and TRBJ2-7, is DSGVTQTPKHLITATGQRVTLRCSPRSGDLSVYWYQQSLDQGLQFLIQYYNGEERAKGNILERFSAQQFPDLHSELNLSSLELGDSALYFCASSGFPGGGYYEQYFGPGTRLTVT.

V and J are TRBV10-3 and TRBJ1-1, with D unclear. This CDR3 is built from 12 residues. Germline-derived CDR1 and CDR2 are ENHRY and SYGVKD. The V and J ends lost 6 bases and 4 bases respectively, with 9 bases between them. CDR3: CAISPTGTEAFF. The CDR3 region has the DNA TGTGCCATCAGCCCGACTGGCACTGAAGCTTTCTTT.

The sample holds one count of this clone. The chain combines TRBV4-2 with TRBJ1-3, with a weak D call TRBD1 (6 bases). Germline V gene lookup returns CDR1 LGHNA and CDR2 YNFKEQ. Trimming took 3 bases from V and 0 from J, leaving 15 bases between them. The CDR3 is 17 residues long. The CDR3 DNA reads as TGTGCCAGCAGCCACCCTGGTACAGGGAGCTCTGGAAACACCATATATTTT. Amino acid sequence: CASSHPGTGSSGNTIYF.

The CDR3, as DNA: TGTGCCAGCAGCCAGCGGGGGTGGGGAACCTCCACTGAAGCTTTCTTT. Its translation: CASSQRGWGTSTEAFF. The J gene is TRBJ1-1, the V gene TRBV3-1 (or the pseudogene TRBV3-2), with D maybe TRBD1 (5 bases). CDR3 length equals 16 residues. The germline CDR1 and CDR2 sequences are LGHDT and YNNKEL (reference sequence). V was shortened by 3 bases and J by 4 bases, with 18 bases between the two germline ends.

J is TRBJ1-4 and V is TRBV18; 7 bases align to TRBD1. Germline loops: CDR1 KGHSH, CDR2 LQKENI. This CDR3 has 16 residues. V shed 3 bases, J shed 8 bases, and the junction held 12 bases outside the gene matches. This CDR3 is CASSPLSRGQGEKLFF. The CDR3 region has the DNA TGTGCCAGCTCACCCCTTTCGAGGGGGCAGGGCGAAAAACTGTTTTTT.

The chain couples TRBV30 to TRBJ2-3, with 7 positions matching TRBD2. This CDR3 has 15 amino acids. CDR1 and CDR2 from the germline V gene are GTSNPN and SVGIG (reference sequence). After removal of 4 bases from V and 0 bases from J, the junction contained 7 bases not matched to a gene. CDR3 bases: TGTGCCTGGACCCCCAGCGGGGCTAGCACAGATACGCAGTATTTT. Protein sequence: CAWTPSGASTDTQYF.

The V call is TRBV10-3, the J call TRBJ2-1; possibly TRBD1 or TRBD2 for D (7 bases each). Trimming stripped 10 bases from V and 6 bases from J, with 19 bases between. The CDR3 totals 14 residues. Germline V gene lookup returns CDR1 ENHRY and CDR2 SYGVKD. DNA of the CDR3: TGTGCCACCAGGGGGGACTTAGCGGGCAATGAGCAGTTCTTC. Translating it yields CATRGDLAGNEQFF.

The rearrangement links TRBV6-4 to TRBJ2-2; 9 bases align to TRBD2. The CDR3 totals 15 residues. V gave up 2 bases and J gave up 7 bases; unmatched junction bases: 5. In germline, CDR1 is MRHNA, CDR2 SNTAGT. CDR3 in amino acids: CASSDGTSRDGELFF. CDR3 nucleotides: TGTGCCAGCAGTGACGGGACTAGCCGTGACGGGGAGCTGTTTTTT.

The chain recombines TRBV19 with TRBJ1-2, with a tentative D call TRBD1 (6 bases). Germline values: CDR1 LNHDA, CDR2 SQIVND (reference sequence). Trimming shortened V by 3 bases and J by 6 bases, and 17 bases separated the two germline ends. This CDR3 is built from 15 residues. CDR3 sequence: CASSMAGAPPHGYTF. The DNA for the CDR3 is TGTGCCAGTAGTATGGCGGGGGCCCCTCCCCATGGCTACACCTTC.